The 31 T cell receptor beta chains below were found in one sample sequenced in a study of blood T cell dynamics during melanoma immunotherapy. Assay: immunoSEQ multiplex PCR; the TCRdb copy retains only in-frame clones and omits some. The table has 8,600 or so clones, approximately 77% seen once; the top ten hold approximately 1%. Indicated time point: pre-treatment baseline. The sequencing used blood, collected from a patient treated with checkpoint blockade. The receptors shown here come from a human donor with melanoma.

The chain links TRBV28 to TRBJ2-3, with TRBD1 matching 7 bases. Germline values: CDR1 MDHEN, CDR2 SYDVKM. V lost 5 bases, J lost 2 bases, and 7 bases stayed unmatched. The CDR3 runs to 15 residues. CDR3 nucleotides: TGTGCCAGCAGTGTACAGGGGCCCTACACAGATACGCAGTATTTT. This gives the protein CASSVQGPYTDTQYF. The variable domain in full, completed from reference TRBV28 and TRBJ2-3, reads DVKVTQSSRYLVKRTGEKVFLECVQDMDHENMFWYRQDPGLGLRLIYFSYDVKMKEKGDIPEGYSVSREKKERFSLILESASTNQTSMYLCASSVQGPYTDTQYFGPGTRLTVL.

The rearrangement joins TRBV4-2 to TRBJ1-2, with 7 bases matching TRBD1. From germline, CDR1 is LGHNA and CDR2 YNFKEQ. This CDR3 is 15 amino acids long. The junction had 11 bases not matched to a gene; V was cut back by 6 bases and J by 4 bases. In nucleotides, the CDR3 is TGTGCCAGCAGACCCGACAGGGCCCCTTTCTATGGCTACACCTTC. This sequence encodes CASRPDRAPFYGYTF.

This sequence joins TRBV6-4 and TRBJ2-2, with 7 bases that match TRBD1. With V trimmed by 6 bases and J by 7 bases, 8 bases remained unmatched. Germline loops: CDR1 MRHNA, CDR2 SNTAGT. The CDR3 length is 14 residues. CDR3 in DNA: TGTGCCAGCAGAACAGGGGATGACGGCGGGGAGCTGTTTTTT. Its translation is CASRTGDDGGELFF.

V usage is TRBV11-2 and J usage is TRBJ2-7, with TRBD1 matching over 9 bases. With 1 base clipped from V and 3 bases from J, the junction kept 4 bases outside the gene matches. In germline, CDR1 is SGHAT, CDR2 FQNNGV. This CDR3 has 15 residues. The CDR3 nucleotides read TGTGCCAGCAGCTTAGTAACGACAGGGGGCTACGAGCAGTACTTC. Encoded protein: CASSLVTTGGYEQYF.

This chain uses TRBV5-1 with TRBJ2-5, with 12 bases fitting TRBD2. Germline V gene lookup returns CDR1 SGHRS and CDR2 YFSETQ. The length of the CDR3 is 15 residues. The V segment lost 3 bases and the J segment 0 bases; nucleotides outside the gene matches: 0. The CDR3 DNA is TGCGCCAGCAGCTGGACTAGCGGGAACCAAGAGACCCAGTACTTC. It yields the protein CASSWTSGNQETQYF.

The chain has TRBV18 and TRBJ2-1, with 7 bases fitting TRBD1. The CDR3 spans 15 residues. Looked up from germline, CDR1 is KGHSH and CDR2 is LQKENI. Unmatched junction bases numbered 8, after V lost 2 bases and J lost 7 bases. The CDR3 DNA is TGTGCCAGCTCACCAGAGACAGGGCTCCTGAATGAGCAGTTCTTC. Its translation is CASSPETGLLNEQFF.

This sequence joins TRBV14 and TRBJ2-5; D uncertain. With the DNA end fitting TRBJ2-7 better, the J assignment may be wrong. This CDR3 contains 14 residues. Germline CDR1 reads SGHDN; CDR2 reads FVKESK. CDR3 loop: CASSQGAGYYEQYF. The CDR3, as DNA: TGTGCCAGCAGCCAAGGAGCAGGTTACTACGAGCAGTACTTC.

The chain joins TRBV7-2 to TRBJ2-3, with 9 positions matching TRBD1. Germline CDR1 SGHTA, CDR2 FQGNSA. The trim removed 2 bases at V and 0 bases at J, leaving 9 bases unmatched. The CDR3 has 18 residues. The CDR3 spells CASSLFAGTGFSTDTQYF. The CDR3 bases are TGTGCCAGCAGCTTATTCGCTGGGACAGGGTTCAGCACAGATACGCAGTATTTT.

This sequence joins TRBV30 and TRBJ2-2; tentatively, D is TRBD1 (5 bases). Germline CDR1 and CDR2: GTSNPN and SVGIG (reference sequence). The CDR3 runs 15 residues. V was shortened by 5 bases and J by 5 bases, with 18 bases between the two germline ends. CDR3 in amino acids: CAWGAQVSGTGELFF. The CDR3 DNA reads TGTGCCTGGGGGGCCCAAGTCTCTGGGACCGGGGAGCTGTTTTTT.

In this sample, this clone turned up a few times. This chain connects TRBV30 to TRBJ1-1, with TRBD1 matching 7 bases. There are 14 residues in the CDR3. Looked up from germline, CDR1 is GTSNPN and CDR2 is SVGIG (reference sequence). V lost 2 bases to trimming and J lost 0 bases; unmatched junction nucleotides: 3. CDR3 residues: CAWSPDRLNTEAFF. The CDR3 DNA is TGTGCCTGGAGTCCGGACAGGTTGAACACTGAAGCTTTCTTT.

V usage is TRBV5-1 and J usage is TRBJ2-3; weak D call: TRBD2 (5 bases). This CDR3 is 14 amino acids long. Trimming cost V 6 bases and J 3 bases, with 14 bases left between them. Germline assignment: CDR1 SGHRS and CDR2 YFSETQ. The CDR3 region is CASNVEGRTDTQYF. The DNA of the CDR3 is TGCGCCAGCAACGTTGAGGGCCGGACAGATACGCAGTATTTT.

The gene calls are TRBV5-4 and TRBJ1-1, with 9 bases aligning to TRBD1. CDR3 length: 14 residues. Germline V gene data show CDR1 as SGHNT and CDR2 as YYREEE (reference sequence). J lost 1 base, V lost 2 bases, and 0 bases had no gene match. CDR3 nucleotides: TGTGCCAGCAGCTTACAGGGGGCGAACACTGAAGCTTTCTTT. Protein product: CASSLQGANTEAFF.

The chain carries TRBV19 and TRBJ2-6, with 13 positions matching TRBD2. J gave up 11 bases and V 4 bases, and 5 bases lay outside the gene matches. The CDR3 covers 15 residues. Germline assignment: CDR1 LNHDA and CDR2 SQIVND (reference sequence). CDR3 DNA sequence: TGTGCCAGTAGTACCGGGACTAGCGGGACGTACGTCCTGACTTTC. Translation gives CASSTGTSGTYVLTF.

The V gene is TRBV5-1, the J gene TRBJ2-3, with 10 bases aligning to TRBD2. The germline V gene has CDR1 SGHRS and CDR2 YFSETQ. V lost 4 bases and J lost 5; bases outside the gene matches: 4. The CDR3 has 14 amino acids. The CDR3 DNA reads TGCGCCAGCAGCGGGCTAGCGGGGGAAGATACGCAGTATTTT. Translated, it gives CASSGLAGEDTQYF.

The CDR3 is CASSIRGDRIKGVNEQFF. In DNA form, the CDR3 reads TGTGCCAGTAGTATTAGAGGGGATCGGATAAAAGGCGTCAATGAGCAGTTCTTC. The rearrangement uses TRBV19 and TRBJ2-1, with D perhaps TRBD1 or TRBD2 (5 bases each). Germline V CDR1 and CDR2: LNHDA, SQIVND (reference sequence). This CDR3 spans 18 amino acids. Trimming removed 3 bases at V and 6 bases at J, with 24 bases between.

The DNA of the CDR3 is TGCGCCAGCAGCTTGGAAGGGACAGGTACCACCGGGGAGCTGTTTTTT. Its protein is CASSLEGTGTTGELFF. V usage is TRBV5-1 and J usage is TRBJ2-2; TRBD1 agrees at 8 bases. V shed 0 bases and J 4 bases; nucleotides not matched to a gene: 5. The CDR3 is 16 amino acids. Germline CDR1 reads SGHRS; CDR2 reads YFSETQ.

In this sample, this clone turned up once. The chain has TRBV7-7 and TRBJ2-5, with 10 positions matching TRBD2. Germline V gene lookup returns CDR1 SSHAT and CDR2 FNYEAQ (reference sequence). The CDR3 is 14 residues long. Trimming took 5 bases from V and 7 from J; bases not matched to a gene: 7. The CDR3: CASSTGTSEGTQYF. The DNA of the CDR3 is TGTGCCAGCAGCACAGGGACTAGCGAAGGGACCCAGTACTTC.

This clone was picked up a small number of times. The rearrangement links TRBV6-1 to TRBJ1-1; D perhaps matches TRBD1 (6 bases). Germline CDR1 is MNHNS and CDR2 is SASEGT. This CDR3 comprises 14 residues. V lost 5 bases and J lost 1, with 11 bases in between. The CDR3 DNA is TGTGCCAGCAGTCATGGACAGTCGAACACTGAAGCTTTCTTT. Its protein product is CASSHGQSNTEAFF.

The rearrangement links TRBV4-3 to TRBJ2-1; 7 nucleotides align to TRBD2. The ends lost 0 bases at V and 4 bases at J; junction bases unmatched: 6. This CDR3 spans 16 amino acids. Germline loops: CDR1 LGHNA, CDR2 YSLEER. The CDR3 protein is CASSQDPAGAYNEQFF. The CDR3 DNA reads TGCGCCAGCAGCCAAGATCCGGCGGGAGCTTACAATGAGCAGTTCTTC.

The rearrangement joins TRBV7-2 to TRBJ1-3, with unresolved D. V was pared by 0 bases and J by 0 bases, with 3 bases between. The CDR3 sequence is 14 residues long. Germline V gene sequence: CDR1 SGHTA, CDR2 FQGNSA. CDR3 DNA sequence: TGTGCCAGCAGCTTAGCTAGCTCTGGAAACACCATATATTTT. This gives the protein CASSLASSGNTIYF.

The chain combines TRBV27 with TRBJ1-5, with D perhaps matching TRBD1 (6 bases). Germline CDR1 reads MNHEY; CDR2 reads SMNVEV (reference sequence). Trimming pared 5 bases from V and 5 bases from J, leaving 10 bases between. The CDR3 contains 13 residues. CDR3 residues: CASSPNRDQPQHF. The CDR3 DNA reads as TGTGCCAGCAGTCCGAACAGGGATCAGCCCCAGCATTTT.

This chain uses TRBV7-9 with TRBJ2-1; 8 nucleotides align to TRBD2. V trimming: 10 bases; J trimming: 8 bases; junction bases outside the gene matches: 13. The germline CDR1 and CDR2 sequences are SEHNR and FQNEAQ (reference sequence). This CDR3 region has 14 residues. CDR3 nucleotide sequence: TGTGCCACGGAGGGGACTAGGGATTTGGATGAGCAGTTCTTC. The encoded protein is CATEGTRDLDEQFF.

This clone has only a few counts. V gene TRBV27 combines with J gene TRBJ2-2; TRBD1 matches at 8 bases. V was pared by 5 bases and J by 10 bases, with 3 bases of the junction left unmatched. Per germline, CDR1 MNHEY and CDR2 SMNVEV (reference sequence). The CDR3 loop spans 12 amino acids. The CDR3, as DNA: TGTGCCAGCAGTCGACAGGGGTTGGAGCTGTTTTTT. Its translation: CASSRQGLELFF.

Notes on this clone: Compared with germline, one end of the junction differs, possibly owing to a read error. The J gene is TRBJ2-5, the V gene TRBV5-7; D not resolved. TRBV5-7 is classed as an ORF, of uncertain function. There are 12 residues in the CDR3. The CDR3 protein is CASSLEIETQYF. CDR3 sequence (DNA): TGTGCCAGCAGTTTGGAGATAGAGACCCAGTACTTC.

V and J are TRBV5-4 and TRBJ1-2; no definite D call. The CDR3 consists of 16 residues. Trimming pared 2 bases from V and 2 bases from J, leaving 16 bases between. Germline assignment: CDR1 SGHNT and CDR2 YYREEE (reference sequence). CDR3 bases: TGTGCCAGCAGCTTAGACCCTGGCAATTACAACTATGGCTACACCTTC. Amino acids: CASSLDPGNYNYGYTF.

This chain connects TRBV29-1 to TRBJ1-1; D remains ambiguous. The CDR3 is 12 amino acids. Trimming pared 4 bases from V and 3 bases from J, leaving 9 bases between. The V gene's germline CDR1 is SQVTM and CDR2 ANQGSEA. Here the CDR3 reads CSVAVSDTEAFF. Here the CDR3 DNA reads TGCAGCGTTGCAGTGTCGGACACTGAAGCTTTCTTT. Filled out from reference TRBV29-1 and TRBJ1-1, the complete variable domain reads SAVISQKPSRDICQRGTSLTIQCQVDSQVTMMFWYRQQPGQSLTLIATANQGSEATYESGFVIDKFPISRPNLTFSTLTVSNMSPEDSSIYLCSVAVSDTEAFFGQGTRLTVV.

V usage is TRBV30 and J usage is TRBJ1-5, with D unresolved. Per the germline V gene, CDR1 is GTSNPN and CDR2 is SVGIG (reference sequence). The CDR3 has 15 amino acids. The ends were cut back, 0 bases at V and 1 base at J, with 10 bases in the middle. CDR3 sequence reads: CAWSVERESNQPQHF. The CDR3 DNA reads TGTGCCTGGAGTGTAGAGAGGGAGAGCAATCAGCCCCAGCATTTT. Together with reference TRBV30 and TRBJ1-5, the CDR3 gives the full variable domain: SQTIHQWPATLVQPVGSPLSLECTVEGTSNPNLYWYRQAAGRGLQLLFYSVGIGQISSEVPQNLSASRPQDRQFILSSKKLLLSDSGFYLCAWSVERESNQPQHFGDGTRLSIL.

This clone came up a few times. The chain is built from TRBV4-3 and TRBJ2-2, with 8 bases that match TRBD2. The germline V gene encodes CDR1 LGHNA and CDR2 YSLEER. This CDR3 is 16 amino acids long. V was pared by 5 bases and J by 3 bases, with 8 bases of the junction left unmatched. CDR3 sequence (DNA): TGCGCCAGCAGCTCGTCGGGAGGGAAGGACACCGGGGAGCTGTTTTTT. This translates into CASSSSGGKDTGELFF.

The CDR3 DNA sequence: TGTGCCAGCAGTTTAACGGGACGGGAGACCCAGTACTTC. It is translated as CASSLTGRETQYF. The chain has TRBV28 and TRBJ2-5; D assignment may be TRBD1 or TRBD2 (5 bases each). Germline CDR1 MDHEN, CDR2 SYDVKM. Trimming left V 2 bases short and J 5 bases short, with 9 bases between. This CDR3 is 13 amino acids long.

This clone is a singleton in its sample. This CDR3 fails to terminate in the conserved phenylalanine or tryptophan, so it likely reflects a read error. This chain uses TRBV7-2 with TRBJ2-7; weak D call: TRBD1 (6 bases). The CDR3 contains 13 residues. The ends were cut back, 2 bases at V and 2 bases at J, with 7 bases in the middle. The V gene's germline CDR1 is SGHTA and CDR2 FQGNSA. The CDR3 region has the DNA TGTGCCAGCAGCTTAACAGGGACCTACGAGCAGTACCTC. This codes for CASSLTGTYEQYL.

J is TRBJ2-7 and V is TRBV27, with a possible D match to TRBD2 (5 bases). The V end was cut by 4 bases, the J end by 5 bases, with 9 bases between. The CDR3 contains 12 residues. Germline CDR1 is MNHEY and CDR2 is SMNVEV (reference sequence). The CDR3 DNA reads TGTGCCAGCAGTTCTCGAGGGAACGAGCAGTACTTC. This sequence encodes CASSSRGNEQYF.